The following is a T cell receptor (beta chain) sequence with its context. The antigen it recognizes is unknown. No much larger clonotype is one base removed from it; base qualities were not supplied. The sample belongs to a study of CD8+ T cells in alopecia areata (dated by TCRdb to the late 2010s). Concerning the study at large: Treated patients were enrolled in an open-label pilot trial of oral tofacitinib, 5 to 10 mg twice daily, for moderate-to-severe alopecia areata. In both human patients and the C3H/HeJ mouse model, the study applied high-throughput TCRbeta sequencing to look at T cell clonal expansion in alopecia areata. Scalp tissue and sorted CD4+ and CD8+ peripheral blood T cells from patchy and totalis/universalis alopecia areata patients and from healthy controls were covered by human TCRbeta sequencing. TCRbeta CDR3 regions were amplified by immunoSEQ multiplex PCR with 35 Vbeta forward and 13 Jbeta reverse primers. Biopsies were taken from tofacitinib-treated patients at baseline and at 4 and 24 weeks of treatment, and a later scalp biopsy was taken in several of the tofacitinib-treated patients. Scalp clonality was compared across normal scalp (n=4), patchy alopecia areata scalp (n=8), and alopecia totalis/universalis scalp (n=8). Patients received tofacitinib for 6 to 18 months and were then followed off drug for 6 months to check for delayed response and recurrence. RNA came from the PAXgene miRNA kit for fixed scalp, the miRNeasy kit for PBMCs, and the RNeasy kit for mouse skin.

V is shortened by 4 bases, J by 5 bases, and the region joining them spans 10 bases. CDR1 SGHRS and CDR2 YFSETQ were looked up in the germline V gene. From its cysteine to its phenylalanine, the CDR3 spans 13 amino acids. Only the CDR3 DNA is retained, 39 bases long and in frame from the first base. The protocol used for the library was the immunoSEQ multiplex PCR assay. RNA was extracted from all samples and reverse transcribed into cDNA, which served as template for TCR sequencing. SuperScript III was used for first-strand cDNA synthesis, primed with a 2:1 mix of oligo-dT and random hexamers. A synthetic immune receptor repertoire was used to gauge amplification bias, and whatever bias remained was removed computationally. Processing in the source paper ran as follows. Raw reads were preprocessed for error removal, and CDR3 was defined according to IMGT conventions as running from the conserved cysteine to phenylalanine. To get clonality, Shannon entropy was normalized by log2 of the number of productive unique TCRs and the result was subtracted from 1. Whether each scalp clone was CD4 or CD8 was inferred by checking scalp TCRbeta sequences against the CD4 and CD8 repertoires from sorted blood. TCRdb provides this immuneACCESS table in a form limited to in-frame rearrangements. Some clones are lacking; in checked studies, under half of them reflect an unresolved V gene, and why the rest are absent is not known. The V and J calls and clone size were taken over from that table, and D and trimming were inferred from the DNA. This sample comprises around 140,000 clones, 45% to 50% of them detected only once. The ten largest clones capture approximately 19% of the sample.

The intended sense of this specimen's time point label: baseline before oral tofacitinib. Peripheral blood and lesional scalp punch biopsies were obtained from patients with alopecia areata. PBMCs were isolated by density centrifugation and stained for CD3, CD4 and CD8, after which CD4+ and CD8+ T cells were sorted on a FACSAria. Summary of the overall study and its limitations: Higher clonality and more expanded CD8+ clones were observed in lesional scalp than in normal scalp, particularly in alopecia totalis/universalis, a finding suggestive of antigenic drive. Shared TCR sequences between patients were less evident than in mice, which may be partly attributable to HLA diversity in the patient population. Resident alphabeta T cells in normal human skin are also sequenced, complicating scalp TCR repertoire analysis, unlike mouse skin dominated by gammadelta T cells.

This specimen consisted of CD8+ T cells sorted from blood, obtained at week 0. The chain was built from TRBV5-1 and TRBJ2-1; the D segment could be TRBD2, given 6 matching bases. The TCR originated in a human donor with alopecia areata. The CDR3 loop reads CASSGGRHNEQFF. The bases read TGCGCCAGCAGCGGGGGGAGGCACAATGAGCAGTTCTTC.